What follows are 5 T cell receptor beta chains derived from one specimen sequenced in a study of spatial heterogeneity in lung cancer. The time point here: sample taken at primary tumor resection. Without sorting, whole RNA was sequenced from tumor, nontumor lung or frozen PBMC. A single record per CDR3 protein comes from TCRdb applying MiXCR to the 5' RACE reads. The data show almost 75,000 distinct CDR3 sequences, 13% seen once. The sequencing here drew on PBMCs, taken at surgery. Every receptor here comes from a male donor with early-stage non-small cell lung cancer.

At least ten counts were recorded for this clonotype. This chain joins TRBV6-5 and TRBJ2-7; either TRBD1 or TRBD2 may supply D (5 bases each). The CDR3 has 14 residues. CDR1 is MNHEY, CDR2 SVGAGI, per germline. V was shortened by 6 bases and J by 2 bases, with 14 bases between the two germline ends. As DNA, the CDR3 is TGTGCCAGCAGGAGGGCCAGGGATACCTACGAGCAGTACTTC. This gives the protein CASRRARDTYEQYF.

The CDR3 spells CASRNQGASTEAFF. The CDR3 DNA reads as TGTGCCAGCCGTAATCAGGGGGCAAGTACTGAAGCTTTCTTT. This chain connects TRBV19 to TRBJ1-1, with 8 bases fitting TRBD1. Looked up from germline, CDR1 is LNHDA and CDR2 is SQIVND (reference sequence). This CDR3 spans 14 amino acids. V shed 9 bases, J shed 5 bases, and the junction held 11 bases outside the gene matches.

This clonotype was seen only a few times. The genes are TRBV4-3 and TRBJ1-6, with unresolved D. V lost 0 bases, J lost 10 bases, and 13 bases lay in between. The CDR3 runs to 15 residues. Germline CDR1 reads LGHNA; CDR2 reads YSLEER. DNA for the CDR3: TGCGCCAGCAGCCAAGAAGGTTCCTACACCTCACCCCTCCACTTT. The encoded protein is CASSQEGSYTSPLHF.

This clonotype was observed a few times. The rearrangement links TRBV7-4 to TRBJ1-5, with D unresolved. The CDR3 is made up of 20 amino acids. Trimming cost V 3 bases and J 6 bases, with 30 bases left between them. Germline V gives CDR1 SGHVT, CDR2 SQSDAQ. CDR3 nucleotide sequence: TGTGCCAGCAGCTTCGCATCACCTTGGGCCCGGGCCCACGGGGTTCAGCCCCAGCATTTT. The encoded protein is CASSFASPWARAHGVQPQHF.

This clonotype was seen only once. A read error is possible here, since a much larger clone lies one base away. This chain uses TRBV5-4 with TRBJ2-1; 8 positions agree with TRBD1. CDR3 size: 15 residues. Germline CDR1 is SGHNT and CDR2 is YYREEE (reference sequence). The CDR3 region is CANSSPGQVYNEQFF. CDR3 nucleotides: TGTGCCAACAGCTCTCCGGGACAGGTATACAATGAGCAGTTCTTC.